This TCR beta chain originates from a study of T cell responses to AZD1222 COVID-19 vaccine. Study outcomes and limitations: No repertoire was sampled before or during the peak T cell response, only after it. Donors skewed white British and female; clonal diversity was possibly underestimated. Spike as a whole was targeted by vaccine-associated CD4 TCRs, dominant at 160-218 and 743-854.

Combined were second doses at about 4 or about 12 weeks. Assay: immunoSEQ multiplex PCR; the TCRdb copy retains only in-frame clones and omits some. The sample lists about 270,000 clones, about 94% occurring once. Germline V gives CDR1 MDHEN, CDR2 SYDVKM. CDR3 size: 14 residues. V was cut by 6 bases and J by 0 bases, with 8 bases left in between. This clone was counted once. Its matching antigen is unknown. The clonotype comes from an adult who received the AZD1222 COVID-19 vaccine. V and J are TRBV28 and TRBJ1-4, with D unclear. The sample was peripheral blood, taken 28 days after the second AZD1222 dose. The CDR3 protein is CASSRRPTNEKLFF. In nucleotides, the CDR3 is TGTGCCAGCAGCCGTCGACCAACTAATGAAAAACTGTTTTTT.